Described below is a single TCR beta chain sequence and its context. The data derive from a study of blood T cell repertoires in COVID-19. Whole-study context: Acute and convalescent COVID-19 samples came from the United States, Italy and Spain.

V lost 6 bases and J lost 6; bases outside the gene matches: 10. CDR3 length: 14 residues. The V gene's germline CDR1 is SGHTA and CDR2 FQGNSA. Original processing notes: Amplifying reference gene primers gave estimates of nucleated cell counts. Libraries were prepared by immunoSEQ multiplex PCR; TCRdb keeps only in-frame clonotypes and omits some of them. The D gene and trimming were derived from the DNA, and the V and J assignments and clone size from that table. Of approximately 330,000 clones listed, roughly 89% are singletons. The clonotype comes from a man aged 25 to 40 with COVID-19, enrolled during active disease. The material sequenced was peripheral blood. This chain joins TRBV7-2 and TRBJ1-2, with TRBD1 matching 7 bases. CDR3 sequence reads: CASRPTGALDGYTF. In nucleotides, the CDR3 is TGTGCCAGCAGGCCAACAGGGGCTCTTGATGGCTACACCTTC.